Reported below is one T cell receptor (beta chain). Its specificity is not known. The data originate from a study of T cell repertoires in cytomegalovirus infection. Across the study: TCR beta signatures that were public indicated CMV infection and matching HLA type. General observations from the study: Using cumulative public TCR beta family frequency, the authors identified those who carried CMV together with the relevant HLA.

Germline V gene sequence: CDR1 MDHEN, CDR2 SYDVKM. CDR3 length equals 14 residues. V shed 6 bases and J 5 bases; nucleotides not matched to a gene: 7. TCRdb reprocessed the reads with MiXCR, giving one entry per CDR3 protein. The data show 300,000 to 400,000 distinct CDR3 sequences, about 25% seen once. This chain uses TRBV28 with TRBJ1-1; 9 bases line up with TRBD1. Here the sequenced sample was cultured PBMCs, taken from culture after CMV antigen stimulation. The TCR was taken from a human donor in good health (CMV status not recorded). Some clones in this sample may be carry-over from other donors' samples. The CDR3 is CASRSTGGRTEAFF. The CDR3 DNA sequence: TGTGCCAGCAGGTCTACAGGGGGCAGGACTGAAGCTTTCTTT.